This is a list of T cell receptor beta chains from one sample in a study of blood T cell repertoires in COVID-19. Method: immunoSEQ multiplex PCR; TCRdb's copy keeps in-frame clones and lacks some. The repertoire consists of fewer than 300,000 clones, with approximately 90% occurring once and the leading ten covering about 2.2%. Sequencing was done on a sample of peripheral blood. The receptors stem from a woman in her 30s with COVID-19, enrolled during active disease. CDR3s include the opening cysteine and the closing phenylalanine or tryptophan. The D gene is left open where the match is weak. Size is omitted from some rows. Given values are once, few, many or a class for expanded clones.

CDR3 DNA: TGTGCCTGGAGTCGAGGACAGCCCGGGGAGCTGTTTTTT
CDR3 protein: CAWSRGQPGELFF
D gene: NA
V gene: TRBV30
clone size: NA
J gene: TRBJ2-2

CDR3 DNA: TGTGCCAGCAGGGGGACTTCTTCCTACGAGCAGTACTTC
CDR3 protein: CASRGTSSYEQYF
D gene: NA
V gene: TRBV12-3/TRBV12-4
clone size: NA
J gene: TRBJ2-7

CDR3 DNA: TGTGCCAGCAGTTTGAGGGCTAACTATGGCTACACCTTC
CDR3 protein: CASSLRANYGYTF
D gene: NA
V gene: TRBV12-3/TRBV12-4
clone size: NA
J gene: TRBJ1-2

CDR3 DNA: TGCGCCAGCAGTCAACTTGGGACTCTCTCCTACGAGCAGTACTTC
CDR3 protein: CASSQLGTLSYEQYF
D gene: NA
V gene: TRBV23-1
clone size: NA
J gene: TRBJ2-7

CDR3 DNA: TGTGCCAGCAGGCGGGAGAACCTCTACGAGCAGTACTTC
CDR3 protein: CASRRENLYEQYF
D gene: TRBD2
V gene: TRBV12-3/TRBV12-4
clone size: NA
J gene: TRBJ2-7

CDR3 DNA: TGTGCCAGCAGTTTATCGAGCGGGAGGGCCCTCCAAGAGCAGTACTTC
CDR3 protein: CASSLSSGRALQEQYF
D gene: TRBD2
V gene: TRBV28
clone size: NA
J gene: TRBJ2-7

CDR3 DNA: TGTGCCAGTAGTATAGAGTGGGAGATAGCCACCGGGGAGCTGTTTTTT
CDR3 protein: CASSIEWEIATGELFF
D gene: NA
V gene: TRBV19
clone size: NA
J gene: TRBJ2-2

CDR3 DNA: TGTGCCAGCAGACCGATCCTTACTAGCGGCTTAGCCTACGAGCAGTACTTC
CDR3 protein: CASRPILTSGLAYEQYF
D gene: TRBD2
V gene: TRBV28
clone size: NA
J gene: TRBJ2-7

CDR3 DNA: TGTGCCAGCAGCGACCCGGGACAGGGACGCTACGAGCAGTACTTC
CDR3 protein: CASSDPGQGRYEQYF
D gene: TRBD1
V gene: TRBV5-5
clone size: NA
J gene: TRBJ2-7

CDR3 DNA: TGTGCCAGTAGTATTACGCAGGGGGAGTGGATGAACACTGAAGCTTTCTTT
CDR3 protein: CASSITQGEWMNTEAFF
D gene: TRBD1
V gene: TRBV19
clone size: NA
J gene: TRBJ1-1

CDR3 DNA: TGTGCCAGCAGTGATCCCGGACAGGGTATCGGCGAGCAGTACTTC
CDR3 protein: CASSDPGQGIGEQYF
D gene: TRBD1
V gene: TRBV6-1
clone size: NA
J gene: TRBJ2-7

CDR3 DNA: TGTGCCAGCAGCTTTCGACAGCAGCCCCAGCATTTT
CDR3 protein: CASSFRQQPQHF
D gene: NA
V gene: TRBV7-9
clone size: NA
J gene: TRBJ1-5

CDR3 DNA: TGCGCCAGCAGCACGGGGACATCCAACTATGGCTACACCTTC
CDR3 protein: CASSTGTSNYGYTF
D gene: NA
V gene: TRBV5-1
clone size: many
J gene: TRBJ1-2

CDR3 DNA: TGTGCCAGCACGAGCGGGAGGGTCCACGAGCAGTACTTC
CDR3 protein: CASTSGRVHEQYF
D gene: TRBD2
V gene: TRBV2
clone size: many
J gene: TRBJ2-7

CDR3 DNA: TGTGCCATCCCGGGACAGTCCTACGAGCAGTACTTC
CDR3 protein: CAIPGQSYEQYF
D gene: TRBD1
V gene: TRBV6-5
clone size: NA
J gene: TRBJ2-7

CDR3 DNA: TGTGCCAGCAGTTCTCTAGGTCAGTACGAGCAGTACTTC
CDR3 protein: CASSSLGQYEQYF
D gene: NA
V gene: TRBV28
clone size: NA
J gene: TRBJ2-7

CDR3 DNA: TGTGCCTGGAGTGCCGGACAGGGCTATGGCTACACCTTC
CDR3 protein: CAWSAGQGYGYTF
D gene: TRBD1
V gene: TRBV30
clone size: NA
J gene: TRBJ1-2

CDR3 DNA: TGTGCCAGCAGGAGGGACATTCTCTACGAGCAGTACTTC
CDR3 protein: CASRRDILYEQYF
D gene: NA
V gene: TRBV2
clone size: NA
J gene: TRBJ2-7

CDR3 DNA: TGCGCCAGCAGCCAACGCGGGGGCTCCTACGAGCAGTACTTC
CDR3 protein: CASSQRGGSYEQYF
D gene: TRBD2
V gene: TRBV4-1
clone size: NA
J gene: TRBJ2-7

CDR3 DNA: TGTGCCAGCAATCCGGGGGGAGAGACCCAGTACTTC
CDR3 protein: CASNPGGETQYF
D gene: TRBD2
V gene: TRBV6-5
clone size: NA
J gene: TRBJ2-5

CDR3 DNA: TGTGCCAGCAGCGTAGCCCCAGGGGCCTACGAGCAGTACTTC
CDR3 protein: CASSVAPGAYEQYF
D gene: NA
V gene: TRBV9
clone size: NA
J gene: TRBJ2-7